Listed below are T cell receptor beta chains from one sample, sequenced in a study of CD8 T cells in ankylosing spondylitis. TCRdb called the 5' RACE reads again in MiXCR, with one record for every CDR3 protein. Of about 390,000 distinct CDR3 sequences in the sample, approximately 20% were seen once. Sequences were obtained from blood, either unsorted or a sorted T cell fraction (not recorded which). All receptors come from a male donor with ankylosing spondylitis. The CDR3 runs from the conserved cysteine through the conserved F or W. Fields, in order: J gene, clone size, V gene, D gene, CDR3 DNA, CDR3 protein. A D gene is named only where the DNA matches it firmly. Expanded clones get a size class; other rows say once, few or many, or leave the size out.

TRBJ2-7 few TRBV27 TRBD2 TGTGCCAGCAGTACCCGGACTAGCGGGAGATCCTCCTACGAGCAGTACTTC CASSTRTSGRSSYEQYF
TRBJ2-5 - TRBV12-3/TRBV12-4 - TGTGCCAGCAGGCGCGGGACATACCAAGAGACCCAGTACTTC CASRRGTYQETQYF
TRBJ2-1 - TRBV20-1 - TGCAGTGCCCTGGGGCTAGCAGGCGTCAGCTCCTACAATGAGCAGTTCTTC CSALGLAGVSSYNEQFF
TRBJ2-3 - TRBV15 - TGTGCCACCAGCAGACAGGGGAGAGGTACGCAGTATTTT CATSRQGRGTQYF
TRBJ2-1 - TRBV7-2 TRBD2 TGTGCCAGCAGCCCGTCTCCCGGGACTAGCGGGAGAAGTGAGCAGTTCTTC CASSPSPGTSGRSEQFF
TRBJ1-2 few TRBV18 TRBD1 TGTGCCAGCTCACCAGGCCGGAACAGGGGATCCTATGGCTACACCTTC CASSPGRNRGSYGYTF
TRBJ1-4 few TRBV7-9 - TGTGCCAGCAGCGTTTACTTCATGAGCCAAGGGGAAAAACTGTTTTTT CASSVYFMSQGEKLFF
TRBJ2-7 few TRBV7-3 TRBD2 TGTGCCAGCAGCTTAATCGCGGGAGGGCCTCAAAACGAGCAGTACTTC CASSLIAGGPQNEQYF
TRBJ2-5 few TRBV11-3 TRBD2 TGTGCCAGCAGCTTTAGTCTAGCGGGAGTCGAGACCCAGTACTTC CASSFSLAGVETQYF
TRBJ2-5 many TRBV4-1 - TGCGCCAGCAGCCAACTAGCAGGGGAGACCCAGTACTTC CASSQLAGETQYF
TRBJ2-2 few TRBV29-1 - TGCAGCGTTCTCCGACAGGCGAACACCGGGGAGCTGTTTTTT CSVLRQANTGELFF
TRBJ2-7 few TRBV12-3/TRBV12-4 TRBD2 TGTGCCAGCAGTACCTTCCGGACTAGCGGGAGTTGGGGAGAGCAGTACTTC CASSTFRTSGSWGEQYF
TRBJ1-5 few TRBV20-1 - TGCAGTGCTCGGACCTATAGCAATCAGCCCCAGCATTTT CSARTYSNQPQHF
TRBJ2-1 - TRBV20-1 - TGCAGTGCTACGGGACTTATACTCTACAATGAGCAGTTCTTC CSATGLILYNEQFF
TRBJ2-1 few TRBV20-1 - TGCAGTGCTCTTTCCCCAAAGACTTCCTACAATGAGCAGTTCTTC CSALSPKTSYNEQFF
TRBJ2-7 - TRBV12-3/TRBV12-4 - TGTGCCAGCGGCCCCGGGGGACCCTACGAGCAGTACTTC CASGPGGPYEQYF
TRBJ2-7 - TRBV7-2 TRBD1 TGTGCCAGCAGCGCCGCCGGGACAGGCGCTTACGAGCAGTACTTC CASSAAGTGAYEQYF
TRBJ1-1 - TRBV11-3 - TGTGCCAGCAGCTTAGTTGGGTGGACGGAGAACACTGAAGCTTTCTTT CASSLVGWTENTEAFF
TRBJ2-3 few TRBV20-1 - TGCAGTGCTAGCTTGGACAAAAGAGATACGCAGTATTTT CSASLDKRDTQYF
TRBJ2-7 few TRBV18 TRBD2 TGTGCCAGCTCACCAGGGGGACTAGCGGGATCCCGCTACGAGCAGTACTTC CASSPGGLAGSRYEQYF
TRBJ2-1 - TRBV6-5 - TGTGCCAGCAGTTACGAGAGCTCCTACAATGAGCAGTTCTTC CASSYESSYNEQFF
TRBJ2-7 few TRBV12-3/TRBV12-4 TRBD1 TGTGCCAGCAGTTTAATCGGGACAGACTCCTACGAGCAGTACTTC CASSLIGTDSYEQYF
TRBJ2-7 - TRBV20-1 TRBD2 TGCAGTGCGTCGGCTAGCGGTTACGAGCAGTACTTC CSASASGYEQYF